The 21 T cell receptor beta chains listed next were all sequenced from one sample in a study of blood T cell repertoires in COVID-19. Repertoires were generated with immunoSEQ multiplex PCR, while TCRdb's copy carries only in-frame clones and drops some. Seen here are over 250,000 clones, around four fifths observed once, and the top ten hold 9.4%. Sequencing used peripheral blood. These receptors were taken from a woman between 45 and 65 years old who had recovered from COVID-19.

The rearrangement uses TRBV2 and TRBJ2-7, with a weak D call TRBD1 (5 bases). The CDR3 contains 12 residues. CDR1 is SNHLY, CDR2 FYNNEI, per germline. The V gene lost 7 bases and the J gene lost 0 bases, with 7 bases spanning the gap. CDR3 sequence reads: CASTTDSYEQYF. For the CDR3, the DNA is TGTGCCAGCACGACAGACTCCTACGAGCAGTACTTC.

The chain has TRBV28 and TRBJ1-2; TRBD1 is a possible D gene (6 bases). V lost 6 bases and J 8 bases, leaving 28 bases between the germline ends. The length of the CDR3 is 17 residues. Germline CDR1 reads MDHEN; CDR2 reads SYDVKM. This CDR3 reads CASSPKPDRWTRRGYTF. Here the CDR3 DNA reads TGTGCCAGCAGCCCGAAACCCGACAGGTGGACTCGGCGGGGCTACACCTTC.

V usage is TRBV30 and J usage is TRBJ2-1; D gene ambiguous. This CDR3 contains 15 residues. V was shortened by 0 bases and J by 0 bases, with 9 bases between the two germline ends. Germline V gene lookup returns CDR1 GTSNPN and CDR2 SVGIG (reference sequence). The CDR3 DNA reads TGTGCCTGGAGTGTACAAGGCGGCTCCTACAATGAGCAGTTCTTC. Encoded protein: CAWSVQGGSYNEQFF.

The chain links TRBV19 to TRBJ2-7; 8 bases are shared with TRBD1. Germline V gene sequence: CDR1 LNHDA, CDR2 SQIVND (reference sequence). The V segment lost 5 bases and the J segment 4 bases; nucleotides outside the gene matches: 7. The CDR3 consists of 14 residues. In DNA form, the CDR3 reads TGTGCCAGTAGTCAGACAGGGGCGGGGTACGAGCAGTACTTC. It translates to CASSQTGAGYEQYF.

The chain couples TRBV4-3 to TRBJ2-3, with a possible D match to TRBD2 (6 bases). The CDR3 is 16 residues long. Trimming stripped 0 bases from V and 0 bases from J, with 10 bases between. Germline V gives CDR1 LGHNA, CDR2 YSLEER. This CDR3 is CASSQDISGSTDTQYF. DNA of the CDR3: TGCGCCAGCAGCCAAGATATTAGCGGAAGCACAGATACGCAGTATTTT.

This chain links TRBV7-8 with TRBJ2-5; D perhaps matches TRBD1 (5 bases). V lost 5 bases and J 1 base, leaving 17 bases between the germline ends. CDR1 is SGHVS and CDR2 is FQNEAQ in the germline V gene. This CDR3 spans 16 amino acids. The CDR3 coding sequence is TGTGCCAGCAGCCGGGTGGGGCTATTGGTCCAAGAGACCCAGTACTTC. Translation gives CASSRVGLLVQETQYF.

The CDR3 region is CASSTQGLAVHNEQFF. In DNA, the CDR3 is TGTGCCAGTAGTACTCAGGGGCTAGCGGTACACAATGAGCAGTTCTTC. The chain links TRBV19 to TRBJ2-1, with a tentative D call TRBD2 (7 bases). The CDR3 loop spans 16 amino acids. Trimming took off 4 bases at V and 5 bases at J, with 18 bases between the two ends. CDR1 LNHDA and CDR2 SQIVND come from the germline V gene (reference sequence).

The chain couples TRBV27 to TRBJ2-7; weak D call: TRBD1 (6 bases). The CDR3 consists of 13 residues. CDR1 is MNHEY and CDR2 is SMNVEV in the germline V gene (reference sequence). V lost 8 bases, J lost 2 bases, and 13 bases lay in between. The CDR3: CASGRDTTYEQYF. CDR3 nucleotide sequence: TGTGCCAGCGGCCGGGACACTACCTACGAGCAGTACTTC.

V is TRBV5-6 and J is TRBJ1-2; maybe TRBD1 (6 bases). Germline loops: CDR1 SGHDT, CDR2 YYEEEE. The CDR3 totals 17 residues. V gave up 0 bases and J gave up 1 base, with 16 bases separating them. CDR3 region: CASSLDLDSQVNYGYTF. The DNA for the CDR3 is TGTGCCAGCAGCTTGGACCTGGACAGCCAGGTTAACTATGGCTACACCTTC.

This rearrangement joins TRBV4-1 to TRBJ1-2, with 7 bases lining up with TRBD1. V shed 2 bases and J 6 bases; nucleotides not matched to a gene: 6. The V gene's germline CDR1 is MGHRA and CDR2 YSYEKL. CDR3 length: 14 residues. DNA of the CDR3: TGCGCCAGCAGCCAATGGACAGGCTCGGATGGCTACACCTTC. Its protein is CASSQWTGSDGYTF.

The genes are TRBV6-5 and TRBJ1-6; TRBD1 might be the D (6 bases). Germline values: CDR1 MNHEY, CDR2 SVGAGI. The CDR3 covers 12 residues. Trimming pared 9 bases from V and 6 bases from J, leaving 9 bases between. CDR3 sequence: CARGASNSPLHF. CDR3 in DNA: TGTGCCAGGGGGGCTTCTAATTCACCCCTCCACTTT.

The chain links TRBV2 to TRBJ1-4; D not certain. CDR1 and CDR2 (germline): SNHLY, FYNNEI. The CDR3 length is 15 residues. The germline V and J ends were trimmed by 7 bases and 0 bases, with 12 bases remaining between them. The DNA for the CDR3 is TGTGCCAGCACTTTACTCCGCACAACTAATGAAAAACTGTTTTTT. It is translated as CASTLLRTTNEKLFF.

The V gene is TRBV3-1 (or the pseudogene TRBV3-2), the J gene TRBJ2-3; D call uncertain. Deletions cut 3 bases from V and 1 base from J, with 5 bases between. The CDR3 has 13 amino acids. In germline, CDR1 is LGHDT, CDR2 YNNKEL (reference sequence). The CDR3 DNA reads TGTGCCAGCAGCCACCGTGGCACAGATACGCAGTATTTT. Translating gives CASSHRGTDTQYF.

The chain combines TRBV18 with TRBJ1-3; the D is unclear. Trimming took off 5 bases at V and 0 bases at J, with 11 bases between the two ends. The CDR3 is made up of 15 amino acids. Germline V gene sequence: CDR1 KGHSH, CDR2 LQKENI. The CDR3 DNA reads TGTGCCAGCTCAACAACAGTTCTCTCTGGAAACACCATATATTTT. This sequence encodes CASSTTVLSGNTIYF.

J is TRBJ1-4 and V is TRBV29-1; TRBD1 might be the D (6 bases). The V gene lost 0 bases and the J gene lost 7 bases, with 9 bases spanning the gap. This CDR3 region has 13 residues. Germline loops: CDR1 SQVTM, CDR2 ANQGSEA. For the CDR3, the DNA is TGCAGCGTTGAAGAAACAGGGTTTGAAAAACTGTTTTTT. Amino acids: CSVEETGFEKLFF.

The chain's CDR3 is CASSLGTGYEQFF. CDR3 nucleotide sequence: TGCGCCAGCAGCTTGGGAACAGGGTATGAGCAGTTCTTC. The genes are TRBV5-1 and TRBJ2-1, with TRBD1 as a possible D gene (6 bases). Germline V CDR1 and CDR2: SGHRS, YFSETQ. Between the trimmed V and J ends, which lost 0 bases and 8 bases, there was a span of 9 bases. CDR3 size: 13 residues.

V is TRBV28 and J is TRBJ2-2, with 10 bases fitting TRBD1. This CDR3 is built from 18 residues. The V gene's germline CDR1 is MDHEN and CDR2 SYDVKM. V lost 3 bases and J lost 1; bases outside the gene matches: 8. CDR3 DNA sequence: TGTGCCAGCAGTTTGTGGGTAGGACAGGGGGTGAACACCGGGGAGCTGTTTTTT. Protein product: CASSLWVGQGVNTGELFF.

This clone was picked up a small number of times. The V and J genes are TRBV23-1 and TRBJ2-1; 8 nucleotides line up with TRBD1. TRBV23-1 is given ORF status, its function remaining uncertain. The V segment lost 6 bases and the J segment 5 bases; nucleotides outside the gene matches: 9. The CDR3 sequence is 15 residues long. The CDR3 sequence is CASSPDRDPNNEQFF. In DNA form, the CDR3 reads TGCGCCAGCAGCCCGGACAGGGACCCCAACAATGAGCAGTTCTTC.

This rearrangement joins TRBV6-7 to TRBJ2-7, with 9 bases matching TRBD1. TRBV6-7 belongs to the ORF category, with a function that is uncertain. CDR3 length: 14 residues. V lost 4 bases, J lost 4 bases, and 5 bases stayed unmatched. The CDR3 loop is CASSLGQGFYEQYF. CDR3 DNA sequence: TGTGCCAGCAGTTTAGGACAGGGGTTTTACGAGCAGTACTTC.

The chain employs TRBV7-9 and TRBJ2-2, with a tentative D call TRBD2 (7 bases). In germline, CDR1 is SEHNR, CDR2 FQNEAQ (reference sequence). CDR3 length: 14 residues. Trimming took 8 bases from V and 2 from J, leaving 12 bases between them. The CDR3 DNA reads TGTGCCAGCGGGGGGGCAGGCAACACCGGGGAGCTGTTTTTT. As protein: CASGGAGNTGELFF. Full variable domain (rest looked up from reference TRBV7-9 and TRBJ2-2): DTGVSQNPRHKITKRGQNVTFRCDPISEHNRLYWYRQTLGQGPEFLTYFQNEAQLEKSRLLSDRFSAERPKGSFSTLEIQRTEQGDSAMYLCASGGAGNTGELFFGEGSRLTVL.

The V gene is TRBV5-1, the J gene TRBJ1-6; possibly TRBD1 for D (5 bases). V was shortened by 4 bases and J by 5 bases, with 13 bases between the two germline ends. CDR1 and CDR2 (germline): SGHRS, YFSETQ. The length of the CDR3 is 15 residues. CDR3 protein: CASSETGGHNSPLHF. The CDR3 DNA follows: TGCGCCAGCAGCGAGACGGGGGGTCATAATTCACCCCTCCACTTT.